The source of this TCR beta chain is a study of identical twins. TCRdb independently ran MiXCR on the 5' RACE reads; one entry per CDR3 protein. The data contain about 890,000 distinct CDR3 sequences, more than 9% of them singletons. This clonotype was counted at least ten times. The germline V gene has CDR1 ENHRY and CDR2 SYGVKD. V shed 0 bases and J shed 8 bases, with 14 bases lying between them. The CDR3 is 15 amino acids. The same sample was also used in a study of yellow fever vaccine responses in identical twins.

Specimen: PBMCs. The chain has TRBV10-3 and TRBJ2-1; D gene unclear. The TCR sequence derives from a woman between 18 and 29 years old in good health. In nucleotides, the CDR3 is TGTGCCATCAGTGAGTCGTACGGGTCGTCTGATGAGCAGTTCTTC. This encodes CAISESYGSSDEQFF.